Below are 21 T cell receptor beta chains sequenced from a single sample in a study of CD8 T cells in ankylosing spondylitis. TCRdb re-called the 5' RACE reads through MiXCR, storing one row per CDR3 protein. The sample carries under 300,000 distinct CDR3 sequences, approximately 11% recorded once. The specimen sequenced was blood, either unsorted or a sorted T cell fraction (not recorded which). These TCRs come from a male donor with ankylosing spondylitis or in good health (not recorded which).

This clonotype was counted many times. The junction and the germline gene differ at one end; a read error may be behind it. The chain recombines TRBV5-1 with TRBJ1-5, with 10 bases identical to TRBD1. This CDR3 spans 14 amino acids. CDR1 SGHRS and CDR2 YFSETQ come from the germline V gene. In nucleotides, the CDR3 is TGTGCCAGCAGCTTGGGGACAGGGGATCAGCCCCAGCATTTT. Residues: CASSLGTGDQPQHF.

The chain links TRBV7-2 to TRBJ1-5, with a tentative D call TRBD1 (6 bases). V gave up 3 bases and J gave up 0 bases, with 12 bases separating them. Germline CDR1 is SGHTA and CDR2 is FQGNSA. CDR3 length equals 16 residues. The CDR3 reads CASSLDSRYSNQPQHF. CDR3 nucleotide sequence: TGTGCCAGCAGCTTGGACAGCCGATATAGCAATCAGCCCCAGCATTTT.

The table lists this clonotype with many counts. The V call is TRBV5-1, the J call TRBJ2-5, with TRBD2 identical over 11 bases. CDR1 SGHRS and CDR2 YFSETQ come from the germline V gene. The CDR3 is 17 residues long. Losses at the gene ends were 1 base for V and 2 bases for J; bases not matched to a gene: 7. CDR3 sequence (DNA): TGCGCCAGCAGCTTGTTGTCGACTAGCGGGGATCAAGAGACCCAGTACTTC. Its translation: CASSLLSTSGDQETQYF. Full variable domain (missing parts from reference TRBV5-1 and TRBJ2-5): KAGVTQTPRYLIKTRGQQVTLSCSPISGHRSVSWYQQTPGQGLQFLFEYFSETQRNKGNFPGRFSGRQFSNSRSEMNVSTLELGDSALYLCASSLLSTSGDQETQYFGPGTRLLVL.

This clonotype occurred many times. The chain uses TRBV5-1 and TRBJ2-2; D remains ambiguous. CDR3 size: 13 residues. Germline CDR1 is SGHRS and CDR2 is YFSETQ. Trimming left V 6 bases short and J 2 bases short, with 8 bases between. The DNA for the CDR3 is TGCGCCAGCATTTCGCAAAACACCGGGGAGCTGTTTTTT. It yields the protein CASISQNTGELFF. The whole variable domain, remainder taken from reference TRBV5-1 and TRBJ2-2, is KAGVTQTPRYLIKTRGQQVTLSCSPISGHRSVSWYQQTPGQGLQFLFEYFSETQRNKGNFPGRFSGRQFSNSRSEMNVSTLELGDSALYLCASISQNTGELFFGEGSRLTVL.

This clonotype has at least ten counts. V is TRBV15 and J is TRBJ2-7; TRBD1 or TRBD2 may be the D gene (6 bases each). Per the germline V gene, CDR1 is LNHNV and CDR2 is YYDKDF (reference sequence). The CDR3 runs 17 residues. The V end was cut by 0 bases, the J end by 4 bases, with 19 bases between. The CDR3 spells CATSRDKGGVRGYEQYF. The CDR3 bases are TGTGCCACCAGCAGAGATAAGGGGGGCGTGAGGGGTTACGAGCAGTACTTC.

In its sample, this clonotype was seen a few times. The CDR3 sequence is CASSQEGVRGYTYNEQFF. DNA of the CDR3: TGTGCCAGCAGCCAAGAAGGAGTTAGGGGATACACCTACAATGAGCAGTTCTTC. The chain carries TRBV14 and TRBJ2-1, with D possibly TRBD1 on 5 matching bases. With 0 bases removed from V and 2 bases from J, the gap between germline ends came to 17 bases. CDR1 SGHDN and CDR2 FVKESK come from the germline V gene. The CDR3 length is 18 residues. Complete variable domain (other parts from reference TRBV14 and TRBJ2-1): EAGVTQFPSHSVIEKGQTVTLRCDPISGHDNLYWYRRVMGKEIKFLLHFVKESKQDESGMPNNRFLAERTGGTYSTLKVQPAELEDSGVYFCASSQEGVRGYTYNEQFFGPGTRLTVL.

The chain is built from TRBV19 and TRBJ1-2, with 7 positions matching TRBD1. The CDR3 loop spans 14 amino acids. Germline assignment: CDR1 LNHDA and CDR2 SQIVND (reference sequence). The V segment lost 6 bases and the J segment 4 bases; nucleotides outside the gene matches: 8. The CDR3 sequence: CASSSRGYGYGYTF. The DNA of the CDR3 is TGTGCCAGTAGCAGCAGGGGGTACGGCTATGGCTACACCTTC.

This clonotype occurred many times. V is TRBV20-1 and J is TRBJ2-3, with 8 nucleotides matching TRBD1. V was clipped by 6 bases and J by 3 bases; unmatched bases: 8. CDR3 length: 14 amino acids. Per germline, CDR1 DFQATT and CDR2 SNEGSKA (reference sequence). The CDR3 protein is CSAETGARTDTQYF. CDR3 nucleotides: TGCAGTGCCGAGACAGGGGCGAGGACAGATACGCAGTATTTT.

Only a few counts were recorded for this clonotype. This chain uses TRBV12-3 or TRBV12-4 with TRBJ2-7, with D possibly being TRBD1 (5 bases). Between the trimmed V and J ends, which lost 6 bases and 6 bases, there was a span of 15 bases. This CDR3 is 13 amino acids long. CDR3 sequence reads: CASRAQGLGEQYF. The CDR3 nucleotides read TGTGCCAGCAGAGCTCAGGGTTTGGGCGAGCAGTACTTC.

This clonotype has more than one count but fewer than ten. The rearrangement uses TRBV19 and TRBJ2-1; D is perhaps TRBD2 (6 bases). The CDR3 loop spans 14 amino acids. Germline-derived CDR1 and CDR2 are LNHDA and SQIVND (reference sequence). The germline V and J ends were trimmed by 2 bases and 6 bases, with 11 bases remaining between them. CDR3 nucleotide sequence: TGTGCCAGTAGTATACGAGGGCGGGGCAATGAGCAGTTCTTC. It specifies CASSIRGRGNEQFF.

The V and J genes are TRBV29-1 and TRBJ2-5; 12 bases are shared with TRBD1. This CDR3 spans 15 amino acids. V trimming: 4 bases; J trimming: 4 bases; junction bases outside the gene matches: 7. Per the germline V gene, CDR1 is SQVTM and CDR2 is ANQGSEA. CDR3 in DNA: TGCAGCGTTGCCGGGACAGGGGGCTTGAGAGAGACCCAGTACTTC. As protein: CSVAGTGGLRETQYF.

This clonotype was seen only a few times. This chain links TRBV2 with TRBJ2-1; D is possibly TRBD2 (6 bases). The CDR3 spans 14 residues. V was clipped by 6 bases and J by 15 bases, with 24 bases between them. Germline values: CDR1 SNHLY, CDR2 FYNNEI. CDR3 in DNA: TGTGCCAGCAGACCGGGAGAGGCGGGGTTGATTCGGTTCTTC. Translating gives CASRPGEAGLIRFF.

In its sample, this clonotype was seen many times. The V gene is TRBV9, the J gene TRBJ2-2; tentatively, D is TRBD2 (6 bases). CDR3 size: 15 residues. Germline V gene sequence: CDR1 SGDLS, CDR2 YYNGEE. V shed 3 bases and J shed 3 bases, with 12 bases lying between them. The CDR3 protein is CASSGPGLDTGELFF. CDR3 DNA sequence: TGTGCCAGCAGCGGACCGGGACTGGACACCGGGGAGCTGTTTTTT. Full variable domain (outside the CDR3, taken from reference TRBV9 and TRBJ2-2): DSGVTQTPKHLITATGQRVTLRCSPRSGDLSVYWYQQSLDQGLQFLIQYYNGEERAKGNILERFSAQQFPDLHSELNLSSLELGDSALYFCASSGPGLDTGELFFGEGSRLTVL.

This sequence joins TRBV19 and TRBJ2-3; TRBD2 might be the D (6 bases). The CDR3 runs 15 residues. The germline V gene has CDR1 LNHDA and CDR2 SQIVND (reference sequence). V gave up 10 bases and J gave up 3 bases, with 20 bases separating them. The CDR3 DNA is TGTGCCACCTCCCAGGAGGGCCGAAGTACAGATACGCAGTATTTT. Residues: CATSQEGRSTDTQYF.

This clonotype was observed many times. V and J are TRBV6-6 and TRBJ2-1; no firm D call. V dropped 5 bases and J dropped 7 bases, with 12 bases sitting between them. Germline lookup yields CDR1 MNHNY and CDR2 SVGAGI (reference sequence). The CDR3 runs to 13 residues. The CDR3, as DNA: TGTGCCAGCAGTGCCTCCTCTGCTAATGAGCAGTTCTTC. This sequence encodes CASSASSANEQFF.

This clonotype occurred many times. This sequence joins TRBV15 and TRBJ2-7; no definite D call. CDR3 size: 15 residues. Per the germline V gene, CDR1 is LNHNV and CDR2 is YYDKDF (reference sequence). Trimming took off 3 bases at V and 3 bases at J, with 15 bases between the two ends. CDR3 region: CATSSAHERIYEQYF. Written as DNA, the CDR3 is TGTGCCACCAGCAGTGCCCATGAGAGGATCTACGAGCAGTACTTC.

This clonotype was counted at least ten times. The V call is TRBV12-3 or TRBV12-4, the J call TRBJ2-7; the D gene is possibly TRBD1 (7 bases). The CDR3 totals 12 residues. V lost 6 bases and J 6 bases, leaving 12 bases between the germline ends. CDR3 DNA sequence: TGTGCCAGCAGGAGACAGGGAGGCGAGCAGTACTTC. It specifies CASRRQGGEQYF.

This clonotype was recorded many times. The CDR3 reads CASSPGLAQPQHF. The DNA of the CDR3 is TGTGCCAGCAGTCCAGGGTTGGCTCAGCCCCAGCATTTT. The chain has TRBV12-3 or TRBV12-4 and TRBJ1-5, with a weak D call TRBD1 (5 bases). Trimming took 5 bases from V and 6 from J, leaving 11 bases between them. There are 13 residues in the CDR3.

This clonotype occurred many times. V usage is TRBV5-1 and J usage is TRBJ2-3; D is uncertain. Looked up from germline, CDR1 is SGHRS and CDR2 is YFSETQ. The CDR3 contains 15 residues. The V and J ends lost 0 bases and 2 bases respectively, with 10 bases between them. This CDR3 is CASSLEGRTTDTQYF. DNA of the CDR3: TGCGCCAGCAGCTTGGAAGGCCGCACCACAGATACGCAGTATTTT.

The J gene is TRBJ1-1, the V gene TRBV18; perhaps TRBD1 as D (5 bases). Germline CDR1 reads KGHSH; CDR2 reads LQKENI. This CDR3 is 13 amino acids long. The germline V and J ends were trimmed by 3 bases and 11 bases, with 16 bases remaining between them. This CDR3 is CASSPTGAAWAFF. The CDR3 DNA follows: TGTGCCAGCTCACCGACCGGGGCCGCCTGGGCTTTCTTT.

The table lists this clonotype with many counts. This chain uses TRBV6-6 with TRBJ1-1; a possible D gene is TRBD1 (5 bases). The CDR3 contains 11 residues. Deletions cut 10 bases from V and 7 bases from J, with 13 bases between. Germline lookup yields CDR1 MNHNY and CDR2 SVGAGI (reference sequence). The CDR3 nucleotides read TGTGCCACCCTAGGGGAGGTTGAAGCTTTCTTT. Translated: CATLGEVEAFF.